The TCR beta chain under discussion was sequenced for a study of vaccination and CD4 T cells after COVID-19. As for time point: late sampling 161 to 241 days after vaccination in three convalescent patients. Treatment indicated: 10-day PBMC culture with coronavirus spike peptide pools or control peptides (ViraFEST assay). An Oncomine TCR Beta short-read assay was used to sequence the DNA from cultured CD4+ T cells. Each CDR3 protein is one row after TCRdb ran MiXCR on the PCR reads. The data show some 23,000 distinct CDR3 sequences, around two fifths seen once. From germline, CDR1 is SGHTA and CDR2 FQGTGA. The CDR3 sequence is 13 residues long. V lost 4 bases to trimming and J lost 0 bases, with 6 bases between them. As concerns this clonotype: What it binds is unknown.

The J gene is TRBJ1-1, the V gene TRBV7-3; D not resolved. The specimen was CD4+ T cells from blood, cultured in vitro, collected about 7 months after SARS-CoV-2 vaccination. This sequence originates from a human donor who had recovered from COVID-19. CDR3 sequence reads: CASSSGVNTEAFF. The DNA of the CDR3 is TGTGCCAGCAGCTCTGGGGTGAACACTGAAGCTTTCTTT.